The 10 T cell receptor beta chains given below trace back to one sample, sequenced in a study of blood T cell repertoires in COVID-19. Clones were read by immunoSEQ multiplex PCR, and TCRdb kept only the in-frame ones, dropping some. Here the sample spans approximately 86,000 clones, 70% to 90% being singletons. Material for sequencing was peripheral blood. Every receptor here comes from a man aged 50-59 years with acute or convalescent COVID-19.

This clone was counted a single time. The CDR3 nucleotides are TGTGCCAGCAGCGCTACTACCGGGACAGGGGAGTATGGCTACACCTTC. This translates into CASSATTGTGEYGYTF. J is TRBJ1-2 and V is TRBV9; the match to TRBD1 covers 10 bases. The CDR3 has 16 amino acids. V shed 3 bases and J 5 bases; nucleotides not matched to a gene: 10. CDR1 is SGDLS, CDR2 YYNGEE, per germline.

This clone was observed a single time. This chain connects TRBV29-1 to TRBJ1-1; TRBD1 agrees at 7 bases. Germline values: CDR1 SQVTM, CDR2 ANQGSEA. There are 12 residues in the CDR3. V shed 5 bases and J 10 bases; nucleotides not matched to a gene: 10. This CDR3 is CSVHFSGQRAFF. The CDR3 nucleotides are TGCAGCGTTCACTTCTCGGGACAGAGAGCTTTCTTT.

The rearrangement uses TRBV9 and TRBJ1-2, with no clear D. The germline V and J ends were trimmed by 3 bases and 2 bases, with 14 bases remaining between them. The germline V gene has CDR1 SGDLS and CDR2 YYNGEE. The CDR3 length is 15 residues. The CDR3 coding sequence is TGTGCCAGCAGCGATGGAGGCCCTCCCAACTATGGCTACACCTTC. Translation gives CASSDGGPPNYGYTF. Full variable domain (missing parts from reference TRBV9 and TRBJ1-2): DSGVTQTPKHLITATGQRVTLRCSPRSGDLSVYWYQQSLDQGLQFLIQYYNGEERAKGNILERFSAQQFPDLHSELNLSSLELGDSALYFCASSDGGPPNYGYTFGSGTRLTVV.

This clone came up once. The chain joins TRBV12-3 or TRBV12-4 to TRBJ1-1, with D uncertain. The CDR3 has 13 residues. The ends were cut back, 2 bases at V and 5 bases at J, with 9 bases in the middle. This CDR3 is CASSLTKRTEAFF. Written as DNA, the CDR3 is TGTGCCAGCAGTTTAACTAAAAGAACTGAAGCTTTCTTT.

V is TRBV5-1 and J is TRBJ2-1, with TRBD2 identical over 14 bases. The CDR3 covers 16 residues. Germline V lookup: CDR1 SGHRS, CDR2 YFSETQ. V gave up 3 bases and J gave up 7 bases; unmatched junction bases: 6. The chain's CDR3 is CASSWTSGGPGNEQFF. The CDR3 nucleotides read TGCGCCAGCAGCTGGACTAGCGGGGGGCCCGGGAATGAGCAGTTCTTC.

The chain uses TRBV4-3 and TRBJ2-3; D is perhaps TRBD1 (6 bases). The CDR3 length is 16 residues. V was trimmed by 1 base and J by 2 bases, leaving 13 bases between them. From germline, CDR1 is LGHNA and CDR2 YSLEER. CDR3 sequence reads: CASSQVGASYTDTQYF. The CDR3 DNA follows: TGCGCCAGCAGCCAAGTGGGGGCTAGCTACACAGATACGCAGTATTTT.

The V and J genes are TRBV15 and TRBJ1-2; D unresolved. The CDR3 is 15 amino acids. Germline values: CDR1 LNHNV, CDR2 YYDKDF (reference sequence). V lost 3 bases to trimming and J lost 4 bases, with 15 bases between them. CDR3 coding DNA: TGTGCCACCAGCAGCGCCGACAAGTACCCCTATGGCTACACCTTC. Amino acid sequence: CATSSADKYPYGYTF.

CDR3 nucleotides: TGTGCCAGCACCGACGACTTCAGCGGTTCACCCCTCCACTTT. It translates to CASTDDFSGSPLHF. The rearrangement joins TRBV28 to TRBJ1-6, with no clear D. This CDR3 has 14 residues. From germline, CDR1 is MDHEN and CDR2 SYDVKM. The V gene lost 7 bases and the J gene lost 9 bases, with 16 bases spanning the gap.

Remarks on this clone: The sample has other DNA sequences that encode this CDR3 too. The chain employs TRBV5-1 and TRBJ2-1, with 7 bases aligning to TRBD1. V was clipped by 0 bases and J by 5 bases; unmatched bases: 2. CDR3 length equals 14 residues. The V gene's germline CDR1 is SGHRS and CDR2 YFSETQ. The CDR3 coding sequence is TGCGCCAGCAGCTTGGGACAGGGAAACAATGAGCAGTTCTTC. It translates to CASSLGQGNNEQFF.

The chain couples TRBV7-9 to TRBJ1-3; tentative D call: TRBD1 (5 bases). Germline CDR1 is SEHNR and CDR2 is FQNEAQ (reference sequence). The CDR3 contains 14 residues. V lost 1 base to trimming and J lost 4 bases, with 8 bases between them. CDR3 loop: CASSLGTTGNTIYF. DNA for the CDR3: TGTGCCAGCAGCTTAGGGACAACCGGAAACACCATATATTTT.